This TCR beta chain was found in a study of T-cell memory formation after mild COVID-19. General study results and limits: Pre-infection memory contained some responding clones, which suggested that cross-reactive memory had joined.

TCRdb reprocessed the 5' RACE reads via MiXCR and lists one record per CDR3 protein. Among 350,000 to 450,000 distinct CDR3 sequences, approximately 24% were seen once, and the ten largest hold roughly 9.7%. J was trimmed by 3 bases and V by 3 bases; bases with no gene match: 4. The germline CDR1 and CDR2 sequences are DFQATT and SNEGSKA (reference sequence). This CDR3 comprises 13 residues. For this clonotype: Antigen: not known.

The specimen was PBMCs or a T cell subset sorted from them (not recorded which). This sequence joins TRBV20-1 and TRBJ2-7; 8 positions agree with TRBD2. This TCR derives from an adult woman who had mild COVID-19 (a few samples of this study predate the infection). Cell type and time point are not known. The CDR3 region has the DNA TGCAGTGCTAGCTGGACTAGCAACTACGAGCAGTACTTC. Translating it yields CSASWTSNYEQYF.